This T cell receptor beta chain appears in the sequencing data of a study of blood T cell repertoires in COVID-19. Study background: Italy, Spain and the United States were the sources of the convalescent and acute COVID-19 samples. Sample material is recorded as cDNA or gDNA derived from T cells, B-cell-depleted T cells, or PBMCs.

Authors' data handling: Estimates of nucleated cell counts were drawn from the amplification of reference gene primers. The table came from immunoSEQ multiplex PCR; TCRdb's copy has only in-frame clones and leaves some out. For V, J and clone size, that table is used; D and trimming come from the DNA. The sample shows roughly 200,000 clones, around 83% of them seen only once. The CDR3 covers 13 residues. Per germline, CDR1 DFQATT and CDR2 SNEGSKA (reference sequence). V lost 3 bases, J lost 7 bases, and 8 bases stayed unmatched. Source material: peripheral blood. The receptor was isolated from a woman aged 55-70 years with acute or convalescent COVID-19. The genes are TRBV20-1 and TRBJ1-2; 7 bases fit TRBD1. The DNA of the CDR3 is TGCAGTGCTAGTCCACAGGGGCGGGGTGGCTACACCTTC. Protein sequence: CSASPQGRGGYTF.